Listed below are T cell receptor beta chains from one sample, sequenced in a study of blood T cell repertoires in COVID-19. Some clones are missing from TCRdb's copy, which holds only in-frame ones; the method was immunoSEQ multiplex PCR. The sample has approximately 210,000 clones, about 90% seen once. Sequenced input: peripheral blood. Receptor source: a man aged 25 to 40 with acute or convalescent COVID-19. The CDR3 runs from the conserved cysteine through the conserved F or W.

j_call | v_call | cdr3_aa
TRBJ2-1 | TRBV19 | CASRPGLAGPNEQFF
TRBJ2-7 | TRBV12-5 | CASGLGQATYEQYF
TRBJ2-3 | TRBV4-1 | CASSQSSVDTQYF
TRBJ1-6 | TRBV12-3/TRBV12-4 | CASSQRGNSPLHF
TRBJ2-3 | TRBV6-6 | CASSPSGGARGTDTQYF
TRBJ1-6 | TRBV5-1 | CASSLRPGQENSPLHF
TRBJ2-2 | TRBV27 | CASTYGYTGELFF
TRBJ2-4 | TRBV6-5 | CASSRDRGLENIQYF
TRBJ2-1 | TRBV4-2 | CASSQDTRTSGSLLVSEQFF
TRBJ2-3 | TRBV5-1 | CASSPKRADTQYF
TRBJ1-5 | TRBV19 | CASSSQGFGQPQHF
TRBJ2-7 | TRBV7-9 | CASERWDSYEQYF
TRBJ2-7 | TRBV28 | CASSPLGTSGLEQYF
TRBJ1-5 | TRBV7-9 | CASSLQGAIGQPQHF
TRBJ1-4 | TRBV19 | CASSIDDRDEKLFF
TRBJ2-5 | TRBV7-7 | CASDAGLNQETQYF
TRBJ1-2 | TRBV15 | CATSRDLTGGYTF
TRBJ2-1 | TRBV7-6 | CASSTELAGGPYNEQFF
TRBJ2-7 | TRBV2 | CASREQGSSYEQYF
TRBJ1-5 | TRBV28 | CASSLALSIRNQPQHF
TRBJ1-2 | TRBV5-1 | CASSPPGQRSNYGYTF
TRBJ2-5 | TRBV5-5 | CASSLAGEGLETQYF
TRBJ2-7 | TRBV2 | CASRVKPGQGKYEQYF
TRBJ2-7 | TRBV18 | CASSPQGREGSHEQYF
TRBJ1-3 | TRBV28 | CASRFGTGGGLAGNTIYF
TRBJ1-2 | TRBV28 | CASSAGQGYGYTF
TRBJ1-2 | TRBV6-5 | CAGTEYLNYGYTF
TRBJ1-5 | TRBV28 | CASSFLGTGSRQPQHF
TRBJ1-1 | TRBV7-9 | CASSLIQNTEAFF
TRBJ2-1 | TRBV19 | CASSIVTSINEQFF
TRBJ2-2 | TRBV11-3 | CASFPGQRHTGELFF
TRBJ2-5 | TRBV6-5 | CASSLQGLKTQYF
TRBJ2-2 | TRBV4-1 | CASKPHIAGGPGTGELFF